Following are 24 T cell receptor beta chains from one sample sequenced in a study of type 1 regulatory T cells. What these receptors recognize is not known. Using its own MiXCR run on the reads, TCRdb lists one record per CDR3 protein. The sample gives 20,000 or so distinct CDR3 sequences, approximately 51% of which show up once; around 4.8% is in the top ten. Sequencing input: cultured T cells, either the whole culture or a sorted T cell fraction (not recorded which). The origin of the receptors is a human donor in good health.

This chain joins TRBV7-2 and TRBJ2-7; D is uncertain. The CDR3 covers 12 residues. CDR1 is SGHTA and CDR2 is FQGNSA in the germline V gene. Trimming took off 5 bases at V and 3 bases at J, with 8 bases between the two ends. Written as DNA, the CDR3 is TGTGCCAGCAGCCTCAACGACTACGAGCAGTACTTC. Translating it yields CASSLNDYEQYF.

This rearrangement joins TRBV5-1 to TRBJ2-2; TRBD2 matches at 9 bases. Trimming at V came to 0 bases and at J to 5 bases, leaving 8 bases not matched to a gene. The CDR3 runs to 17 residues. Germline V lookup: CDR1 SGHRS, CDR2 YFSETQ. The CDR3: CASSLGILAGMTGELFF. CDR3 sequence (DNA): TGCGCCAGCAGCTTGGGGATTCTAGCGGGGATGACCGGGGAGCTGTTTTTT.

J is TRBJ1-2 and V is TRBV5-1, with D unresolved. CDR3 size: 16 residues. Germline V gene lookup returns CDR1 SGHRS and CDR2 YFSETQ. V was cut by 0 bases and J by 0 bases, with 12 bases left in between. The CDR3, as DNA: TGCGCCAGCAGCTTGGATTGGGTCTCTTCTAACTATGGCTACACCTTC. Encoded protein: CASSLDWVSSNYGYTF. Together with reference TRBV5-1 and TRBJ1-2, the CDR3 gives the full variable domain: KAGVTQTPRYLIKTRGQQVTLSCSPISGHRSVSWYQQTPGQGLQFLFEYFSETQRNKGNFPGRFSGRQFSNSRSEMNVSTLELGDSALYLCASSLDWVSSNYGYTFGSGTRLTVV.

The chain is built from TRBV18 and TRBJ1-2; TRBD1 matches at 8 bases. Germline V gives CDR1 KGHSH, CDR2 LQKENI. J was trimmed by 3 bases and V by 3 bases; bases with no gene match: 0. The CDR3 runs to 13 residues. The DNA for the CDR3 is TGTGCCAGCTCACCGGACAGGGACTATGGCTACACCTTC. Translated: CASSPDRDYGYTF.

This clonotype was counted a few times. The chain recombines TRBV2 with TRBJ2-5, with 12 bases fitting TRBD2. The V and J ends lost 6 bases and 5 bases, in that order; junction bases with no gene match: 10. The CDR3 extends over 16 amino acids. Germline V gene lookup returns CDR1 SNHLY and CDR2 FYNNEI. CDR3 nucleotides: TGTGCCAGCAGGCCCTCTAGCGGGGGGGCTCGGGAGACCCAGTACTTC. Translation: CASRPSSGGARETQYF.

The V and J genes are TRBV21-1 and TRBJ2-7; whether TRBD1, the table's D call, matches the DNA was not checked. TRBV21-1 is a recognized pseudogene. The CDR3 is 16 amino acids. The CDR3 DNA reads as TGTGCCAGCACCACCTCCGGAGGGGACAGAGCTTACGAGCAGTACTTC. It codes for CASTTSGGDRAYEQYF.

The V call is TRBV6-5, the J call TRBJ1-2, with a tentative D call TRBD1 (6 bases). This CDR3 is built from 14 residues. Per the germline V gene, CDR1 is MNHEY and CDR2 is SVGAGI. Trimming shortened V by 10 bases and J by 5 bases, and 20 bases separated the two germline ends. As DNA, the CDR3 is TGTGCCAATCGACCCGCCGGGGGCAATTATGGCTACACCTTC. Its protein is CANRPAGGNYGYTF.

In its sample, this clonotype was seen once. The chain has TRBV7-9 and TRBJ1-1; D perhaps matches TRBD1 (6 bases). The CDR3 runs 14 residues. Per germline, CDR1 SEHNR and CDR2 FQNEAQ (reference sequence). Trimming took 3 bases from V and 5 from J, leaving 13 bases between them. The CDR3 DNA is TGTGCCAGCAGCTTCCACACAGGGCGTACTGAAGCTTTCTTT. Translated: CASSFHTGRTEAFF.

J is TRBJ2-6 and V is TRBV20-1; 10 bases match TRBD2. The assigned J gene may be wrong: the sequence end matches TRBJ2-5 better. Germline CDR1 reads DFQATT; CDR2 reads SNEGSKA (reference sequence). The CDR3 is 16 residues long. The CDR3 protein is CSARDPRTSGQETQYF. The CDR3, as DNA: TGCAGTGCTAGAGACCCACGGACTAGCGGCCAAGAGACCCAGTACTTC.

The chain recombines TRBV10-3 with TRBJ2-3; 10 nucleotides align to TRBD1. From germline, CDR1 is ENHRY and CDR2 SYGVKD. The CDR3 has 16 residues. Germline trimming cut 7 bases from V and 1 base from J; bases unmatched to any gene: 8. CDR3 in amino acids: CAINQGQGGRTDTQYF. The CDR3 bases are TGTGCCATCAACCAAGGACAGGGGGGTCGCACAGATACGCAGTATTTT.

The count of this clonotype is one. The rearrangement uses TRBV12-3 or TRBV12-4 and TRBJ1-1; tentatively, D is TRBD1 (6 bases). This CDR3 spans 14 amino acids. Trimming took off 2 bases at V and 3 bases at J, with 10 bases between the two ends. CDR3 region: CASSLQGLDTEAFF. CDR3 bases: TGTGCCAGCAGTTTACAGGGGTTAGACACTGAAGCTTTCTTT.

To note about this clonotype: The junction departs from germline at one end; a sequencing error may be responsible. This chain joins TRBV6-5 and TRBJ2-7; D might be TRBD1 (6 bases). The CDR3 totals 16 residues. CDR1 MNHEY and CDR2 SVGAGI come from the germline V gene. The CDR3 DNA reads as TGTGCCAGCAGTTACTCGGGCGCAGGGGTGACCTACGAGCAGCACTTC. This sequence encodes CASSYSGAGVTYEQHF.

With regard to this clonotype: One junction end does not reproduce the germline sequence, and a read error may be involved. The chain combines TRBV7-2 with TRBJ2-5; 8 nucleotides match TRBD2. CDR3 length equals 17 residues. Germline CDR1 reads SGHTA; CDR2 reads FQGNSA. The CDR3, as DNA: TGTGCCAGCAGCTTAGCTGCTTCGGGGGGGGGTCAAGAGATCCAGTACTTC. The encoded protein is CASSLAASGGGQEIQYF. The full variable domain, completed using reference TRBV7-2 and TRBJ2-5, is GAGVSQSPSNKVTEKGKDVELRCDPISGHTALYWYRQSLGQGLEFLIYFQGNSAPDKSGLPSDRFSAERTGGSVSTLTIQRTQQEDSAVYLCASSLAASGGGQEIQYFGPGTRLLVL.

On this clonotype: A much larger clone differs by one base, so this may be a read error. The genes are TRBV5-1 and TRBJ1-1; 7 nucleotides agree with TRBD1. This CDR3 region has 14 residues. Trimming cost V 3 bases and J 3 bases; bases outside gene matches: 5. CDR1 SGHRS and CDR2 YFSETQ come from the germline V gene. CDR3 loop: CASSSAGGDTEAFF. For the CDR3, the DNA is TGCGCCAGCAGCTCCGCAGGGGGGGACACTGAAGCTTTCTTT.

The J gene is TRBJ1-1, the V gene TRBV6-5, with D unclear. The CDR3 consists of 16 residues. The germline V gene encodes CDR1 MNHEY and CDR2 SVGAGI. With 2 bases removed from V and 1 base from J, the gap between germline ends came to 14 bases. DNA of the CDR3: TGTGCCAGCAGTTACCGGCCGGGTTTGGGGAACACTGAAGCTTTCTTT. It encodes CASSYRPGLGNTEAFF.

The chain carries TRBV4-1 and TRBJ1-2, with D maybe TRBD1 (6 bases). V was trimmed by 0 bases and J by 5 bases, leaving 13 bases between them. The V gene's germline CDR1 is MGHRA and CDR2 YSYEKL. This CDR3 has 15 amino acids. The CDR3 nucleotides are TGCGCCAGCAGCCAAGAAAGGGCGGGACATTATGGCTACACCTTC. This translates into CASSQERAGHYGYTF.

This clonotype was detected a few times. The J gene is TRBJ2-1, the V gene TRBV7-2; D is unclear. The CDR3 totals 13 residues. Trimming stripped 0 bases from V and 6 bases from J, with 6 bases between. The germline gives CDR1 SGHTA, CDR2 FQGNSA. As DNA, the CDR3 is TGTGCCAGCAGCTTAGCGCTACTCAATGAGCAGTTCTTC. It translates to CASSLALLNEQFF.

This sequence joins TRBV15 and TRBJ2-7, with D hard to call. Trimming took 1 base from V and 1 from J, leaving 8 bases between them. The CDR3 length is 14 residues. CDR1 is LNHNV and CDR2 is YYDKDF in the germline V gene (reference sequence). The CDR3 coding sequence is TGTGCCACCAGCAGAGGTATGGGGTCCTACGAGCAGTACTTC. Residues: CATSRGMGSYEQYF. The variable domain in full, with the rest retrieved from reference TRBV15 and TRBJ2-7, is DAMVIQNPRYQVTQFGKPVTLSCSQTLNHNVMYWYQQKSSQAPKLLFHYYDKDFNNEADTPDNFQSRRPNTSFCFLDIRSPGLGDTAMYLCATSRGMGSYEQYFGPGTRLTVT.

This chain connects TRBV6-1 to TRBJ1-1, with D possibly TRBD1 on 5 matching bases. Germline CDR1 and CDR2: MNHNS and SASEGT. Deletions cut 1 base from V and 11 bases from J, with 17 bases between. The CDR3 has 14 amino acids. The CDR3 reads CASSEGLRGFGAFF. In nucleotides, the CDR3 is TGTGCCAGCAGTGAAGGCCTCCGGGGGTTCGGGGCTTTCTTT.

Notes on this clonotype: Given a much more abundant clone one base away, this may be a read error. The rearrangement joins TRBV27 to TRBJ1-2; the match to TRBD1 covers 10 bases. The CDR3 is made up of 17 amino acids. Trimming removed 4 bases from V and 4 bases from J; junction bases left unmatched: 12. Germline lookup yields CDR1 MNHEY and CDR2 SMNVEV (reference sequence). As DNA, the CDR3 is TGTGCCAGCAGTTCCCTCGGGACAGGGGCGTGTAGCTATGGCTACACCTTC. Encoded protein: CASSSLGTGACSYGYTF.

This clonotype was detected many times. The gene calls are TRBV5-5 and TRBJ1-6; D is unclear. Germline CDR1 SGHKS, CDR2 YYEKEE (reference sequence). This CDR3 has 16 residues. V lost 2 bases and J lost 6, with 15 bases in between. Here the CDR3 DNA reads TGTGCCAGCAGCTTCGAAGTCTCGATCCTTAATTCACCCCTCCACTTT. Amino acids: CASSFEVSILNSPLHF.

The DNA for the CDR3 is TGTGCCAGCAGCTTAAAGGTGGCGGGGGGACCTTACGCGAACACCGGGGAGCTGTTTTTT. Protein product: CASSLKVAGGPYANTGELFF. V and J are TRBV7-2 and TRBJ2-2; 8 nucleotides match TRBD2. Germline trimming cut 2 bases from V and 0 bases from J; bases unmatched to any gene: 14. Per germline, CDR1 SGHTA and CDR2 FQGNSA. The CDR3 sequence is 20 residues long. The variable domain in full, with the rest retrieved from reference TRBV7-2 and TRBJ2-2, is GAGVSQSPSNKVTEKGKDVELRCDPISGHTALYWYRQSLGQGLEFLIYFQGNSAPDKSGLPSDRFSAERTGGSVSTLTIQRTQQEDSAVYLCASSLKVAGGPYANTGELFFGEGSRLTVL.

The V and J genes are TRBV20-1 and TRBJ1-1; D gene uncertain. This CDR3 spans 13 amino acids. In germline, CDR1 is DFQATT, CDR2 SNEGSKA (reference sequence). The germline V and J ends were trimmed by 5 bases and 4 bases, with 14 bases remaining between them. This CDR3 reads CSAEAKWLTEAFF. The CDR3 DNA reads TGCAGTGCTGAGGCGAAGTGGCTCACTGAAGCTTTCTTT.

Many counts were recorded for this clonotype. The V gene is TRBV12-3 or TRBV12-4, the J gene TRBJ1-1; no firm D call. The CDR3 has 13 amino acids. V was trimmed by 3 bases and J by 1 base, leaving 6 bases between them. This chain's CDR3 is CASSFARNTEAFF. In DNA, the CDR3 is TGTGCCAGCAGTTTCGCTAGGAACACTGAAGCTTTCTTT.